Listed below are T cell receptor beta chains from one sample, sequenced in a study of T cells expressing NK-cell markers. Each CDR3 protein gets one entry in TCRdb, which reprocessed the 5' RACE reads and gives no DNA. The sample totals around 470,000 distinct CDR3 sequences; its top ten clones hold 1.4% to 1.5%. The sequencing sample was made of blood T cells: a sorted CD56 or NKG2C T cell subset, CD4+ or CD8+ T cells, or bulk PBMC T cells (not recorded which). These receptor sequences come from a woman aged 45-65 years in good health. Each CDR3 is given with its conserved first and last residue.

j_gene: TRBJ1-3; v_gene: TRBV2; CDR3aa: CASDRRGISGNTIYF
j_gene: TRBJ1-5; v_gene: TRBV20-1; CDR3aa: CSALTGFYSNQPQHF
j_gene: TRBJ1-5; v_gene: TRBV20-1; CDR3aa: CSAIFGTGGTNQPQHF
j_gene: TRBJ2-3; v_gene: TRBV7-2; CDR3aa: CASSPSGGIDTQYF
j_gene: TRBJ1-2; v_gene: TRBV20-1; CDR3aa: CSARDPQGRNYGYTF
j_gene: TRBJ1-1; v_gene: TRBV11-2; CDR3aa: CASSSRTGGTEAFF
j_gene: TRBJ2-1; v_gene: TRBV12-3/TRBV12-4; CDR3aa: CASSFFPYEQFF
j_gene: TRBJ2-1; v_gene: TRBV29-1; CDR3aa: CSVDRGGSLYNEQFF
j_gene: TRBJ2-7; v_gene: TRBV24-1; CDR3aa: CATSQSKSSYEQYF
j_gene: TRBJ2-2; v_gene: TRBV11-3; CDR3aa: CASSPSMYRTGELFF
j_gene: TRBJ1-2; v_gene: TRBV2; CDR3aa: CASRSGQVHTF
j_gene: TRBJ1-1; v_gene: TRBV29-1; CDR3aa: CSVEYRGGTEAFF
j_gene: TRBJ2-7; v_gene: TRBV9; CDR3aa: CASSVGAGGTYEQYF
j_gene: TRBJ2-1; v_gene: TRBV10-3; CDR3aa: CAISFTRTSGRGTGEQFF
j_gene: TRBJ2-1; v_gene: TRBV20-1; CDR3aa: CSARDSVGSYNEQFF
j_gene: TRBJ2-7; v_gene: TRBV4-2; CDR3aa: CASGGVDEQYF
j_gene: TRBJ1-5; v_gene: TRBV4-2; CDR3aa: CASSQDHRVTQPQHF
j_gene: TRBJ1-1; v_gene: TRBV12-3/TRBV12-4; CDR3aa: CASSLDRGLNTEAFF
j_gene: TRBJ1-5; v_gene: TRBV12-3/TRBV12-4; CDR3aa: CASSLGGGSTQPQHF
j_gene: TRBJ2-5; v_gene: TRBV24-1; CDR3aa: CATSDLGTGGRETQYF
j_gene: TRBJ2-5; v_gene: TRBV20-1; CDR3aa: CSARAPGLAGVETQYF
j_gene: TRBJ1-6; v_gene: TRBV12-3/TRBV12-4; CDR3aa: CASSLGDRGNSPLHF
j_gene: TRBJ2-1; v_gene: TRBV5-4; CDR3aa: CASRPGTRSYNEQFF
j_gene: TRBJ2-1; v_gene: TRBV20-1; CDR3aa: CSARDVQGQGKNEQFF
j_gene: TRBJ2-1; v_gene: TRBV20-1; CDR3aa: CSARDGTSGRTVSYNEQFF
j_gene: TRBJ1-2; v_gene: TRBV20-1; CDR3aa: CSARWGVGGYTF
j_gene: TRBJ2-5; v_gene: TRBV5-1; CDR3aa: CASSLMDPWGGGTQYF
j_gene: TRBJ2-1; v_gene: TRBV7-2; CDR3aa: CASSFPDAGQFF
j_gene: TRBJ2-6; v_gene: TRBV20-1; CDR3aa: CSARGTAPFSGANVLTF
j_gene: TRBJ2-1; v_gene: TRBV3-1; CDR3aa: CATSPTSGRRNEQFF
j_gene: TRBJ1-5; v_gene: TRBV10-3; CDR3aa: CAISESLGSQHF
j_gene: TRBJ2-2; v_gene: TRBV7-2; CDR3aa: CASSKDRSGLPGELFF
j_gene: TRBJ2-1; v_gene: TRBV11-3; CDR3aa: CASSLGGLSSYNEQFF
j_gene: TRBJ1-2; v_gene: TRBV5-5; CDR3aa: CASSLVVRDGYTF
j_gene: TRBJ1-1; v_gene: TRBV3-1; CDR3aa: CASSQEERGTEAFF
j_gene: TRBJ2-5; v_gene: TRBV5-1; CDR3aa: CAGSSGGSLETQYF
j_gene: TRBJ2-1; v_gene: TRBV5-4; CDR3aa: CASSLVRDYNEQFF
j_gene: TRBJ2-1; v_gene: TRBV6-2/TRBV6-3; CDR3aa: CASSQAPSGNNEQFF
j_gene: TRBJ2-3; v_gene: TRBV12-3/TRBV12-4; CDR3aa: CASSFQGSVDTQYF
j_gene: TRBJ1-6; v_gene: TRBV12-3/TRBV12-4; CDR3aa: CASSRSGPSPLHF
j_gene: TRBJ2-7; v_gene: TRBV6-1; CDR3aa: CASQLPVAGGEEQYF
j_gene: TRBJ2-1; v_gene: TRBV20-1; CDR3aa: CSARDPRLGLAGVNEQFF
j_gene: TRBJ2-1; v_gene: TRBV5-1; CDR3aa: CASSTSSGRFNEQFF
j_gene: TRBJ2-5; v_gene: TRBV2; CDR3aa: CAKGASGGTETQYF
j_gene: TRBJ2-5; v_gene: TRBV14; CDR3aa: CASSQDKGVGLETQYF
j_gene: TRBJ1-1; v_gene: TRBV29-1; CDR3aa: CSIATTGFLNTEAFF
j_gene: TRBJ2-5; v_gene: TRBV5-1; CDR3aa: CASSHEGTSGRTQYF
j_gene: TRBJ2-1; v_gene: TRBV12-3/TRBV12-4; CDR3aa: CASSLDFRQPNGQFF